A single sample is the source of the 25 T cell receptor beta chains below, sequenced in a study of beta chain features in type 1 diabetes (dated by TCRdb to between 2017 and 2018). What the authors observed across the whole study: In all four CD4+ subsets, TCRB CDR3 length was moderately but significantly shorter in type 1 diabetes patients.

Receptors were amplified or captured by the immunoSEQ multiplex PCR assay. All of the isolated RNA was reverse transcribed with the High Capacity cDNA Reverse Transcription Kit, so expressed TCRB transcripts were sequenced. The table comes from immuneACCESS by way of TCRdb, which keeps in-frame sequences with V and J called. Part of the clones is missing from these tables; in studies checked, under half for an unresolved V gene and the rest for unknown reasons. Counted in this sample were tens of thousands of clones; under 45% of them appeared once. The ten biggest clones cover less than 1.5% of the sample. These TCRs are of unknown antigen specificity. What was sequenced was Tregs from blood. This specimen's cell subset or site label, per the study, means: regulatory CD4+ T cells. The source is a man aged 25 to 40 with type 1 diabetes.

With regard to this clone: In the same sample, other DNA sequences code for this CDR3. The V call is TRBV5-4, the J call TRBJ1-1; D is undetermined. Per germline, CDR1 SGHNT and CDR2 YYREEE (reference sequence). V gave up 2 bases and J gave up 1 base, with 9 bases separating them. The CDR3 is made up of 14 amino acids. In nucleotides, the CDR3 is TGTGCCAGCAGCTTCGACACTTCGAACACTGAAGCTTTCTTT. Translated, it gives CASSFDTSNTEAFF.

The rearrangement links TRBV5-1 to TRBJ1-5, with no clear D. Trimming removed 4 bases at V and 0 bases at J, with 14 bases between. CDR1 SGHRS and CDR2 YFSETQ come from the germline V gene. The CDR3 spans 16 residues. CDR3 DNA sequence: TGCGCCAGCAGCCCTCTCGGCGGAAATAGCAATCAGCCCCAGCATTTT. It codes for CASSPLGGNSNQPQHF.

This chain connects TRBV2 to TRBJ2-7; 11 nucleotides match TRBD2. The CDR3 runs to 14 residues. CDR1 SNHLY and CDR2 FYNNEI come from the germline V gene. Losses at the gene ends were 7 bases for V and 4 bases for J; bases not matched to a gene: 6. The CDR3 nucleotides read TGTGCCAGCATGGCTAGCGGGAGGTTGTACGAGCAGTACTTC. Translated: CASMASGRLYEQYF.

The chain joins TRBV11-2 to TRBJ2-7; unclear D gene. V shed 0 bases and J shed 6 bases, with 9 bases lying between them. The germline V gene has CDR1 SGHAT and CDR2 FQNNGV. The CDR3 runs to 13 residues. CDR3 coding DNA: TGTGCCAGCAGCTTAGATGATTTCGGCGAGCAGTACTTC. It is translated as CASSLDDFGEQYF.

The chain employs TRBV10-3 and TRBJ2-7; 8 bases are a match to TRBD1. The CDR3 sequence is 15 residues long. The junction had 7 bases not matched to a gene; V was cut back by 3 bases and J by 3 bases. Germline CDR1 and CDR2: ENHRY and SYGVKD. In DNA form, the CDR3 reads TGTGCCATCAGTGACCCGACAGGGGAGAGCTACGAGCAGTACTTC. Its protein is CAISDPTGESYEQYF.

The rearrangement uses TRBV28 and TRBJ1-6; a possible D gene is TRBD1 (6 bases). Deletions cut 4 bases from V and 10 bases from J, with 14 bases between. This CDR3 comprises 14 residues. From germline, CDR1 is MDHEN and CDR2 SYDVKM. In DNA form, the CDR3 reads TGTGCCAGCAGTTCCTGGGGTGGGGGCTCACCCCTCCACTTT. It encodes CASSSWGGGSPLHF.

This clone was seen a few times. The CDR3 nucleotides read TGTGCCAGCAGTCCACCACCGGGACAGGGGGCAAACGAGCAGTACTTC. It specifies CASSPPPGQGANEQYF. V and J are TRBV2 and TRBJ2-5; 12 bases match TRBD1. The better agreement between TRBJ2-7 and the DNA end casts doubt on the J call. The length of the CDR3 is 16 residues. CDR1 is SNHLY and CDR2 is FYNNEI in the germline V gene.

The V and J genes are TRBV15 and TRBJ2-1; 10 nucleotides match TRBD2. From germline, CDR1 is LNHNV and CDR2 YYDKDF (reference sequence). V lost 0 bases and J lost 4; bases outside the gene matches: 6. This CDR3 has 17 amino acids. The CDR3 protein is CATSRDGGTSVYNEQFF. CDR3 in DNA: TGTGCCACCAGCAGAGATGGGGGGACTAGCGTGTACAATGAGCAGTTCTTC. Variable domain in full (rest from reference TRBV15 and TRBJ2-1): DAMVIQNPRYQVTQFGKPVTLSCSQTLNHNVMYWYQQKSSQAPKLLFHYYDKDFNNEADTPDNFQSRRPNTSFCFLDIRSPGLGDTAMYLCATSRDGGTSVYNEQFFGPGTRLTVL.

The chain carries TRBV25-1 and TRBJ2-3; 7 nucleotides line up with TRBD2. Germline trimming cut 0 bases from V and 2 bases from J; bases unmatched to any gene: 8. The CDR3 extends over 17 amino acids. The germline gives CDR1 MGHDK, CDR2 SYGVNS. The CDR3 spells CASSEYGGGGITDTQYF. The CDR3 coding sequence is TGTGCCAGCAGTGAATATGGTGGGGGGGGTATCACAGATACGCAGTATTTT.

This clone was seen only a few times. V is TRBV11-1 and J is TRBJ2-1; unclear D gene. The CDR3 has 14 amino acids. Between the trimmed V and J ends, which lost 1 base and 3 bases, there was a span of 7 bases. Looked up from germline, CDR1 is SGHAT and CDR2 is FQDESV (reference sequence). CDR3 sequence reads: CASSLGPDYNEQFF. The CDR3 DNA follows: TGTGCCAGCAGCTTAGGGCCAGACTACAATGAGCAGTTCTTC. Variable domain in full (rest from reference TRBV11-1 and TRBJ2-1): EAEVAQSPRYKITEKSQAVAFWCDPISGHATLYWYRQILGQGPELLVQFQDESVVDDSQLPKDRFSAERLKGVDSTLKIQPAELGDSAMYLCASSLGPDYNEQFFGPGTRLTVL.

The chain has TRBV7-9 and TRBJ1-1; possible D gene TRBD1, 6 bases. The CDR3 has 17 amino acids. The V gene lost 5 bases and the J gene lost 1 base, with 20 bases spanning the gap. The germline V gene encodes CDR1 SEHNR and CDR2 FQNEAQ (reference sequence). DNA for the CDR3: TGTGCCAGCAGCCCGAGGGACATCCAGAAGTGGAACACTGAAGCTTTCTTT. It specifies CASSPRDIQKWNTEAFF.

This clone has only a few counts. This chain joins TRBV7-3 and TRBJ1-1; 9 bases match TRBD1. The germline V gene encodes CDR1 SGHTA and CDR2 FQGTGA. The V segment lost 5 bases and the J segment 1 base; nucleotides outside the gene matches: 8. The CDR3 is 16 amino acids. The CDR3 loop reads CASSPGTGPENTEAFF. The DNA for the CDR3 is TGTGCCAGCAGCCCCGGGACAGGGCCGGAGAACACTGAAGCTTTCTTT.

This clone was counted a few times. The V gene is TRBV11-2, the J gene TRBJ1-2; D not resolved. CDR1 and CDR2 (germline): SGHAT, FQNNGV. Trimming removed 3 bases at V and 8 bases at J, with 19 bases between. This CDR3 has 15 amino acids. CDR3: CASSFDGVGGPGYTF. The CDR3 bases are TGTGCCAGCAGCTTCGACGGGGTGGGAGGGCCCGGCTACACCTTC.

V usage is TRBV5-1 and J usage is TRBJ2-7, with D possibly TRBD1 on 6 matching bases. CDR1 and CDR2 (germline): SGHRS, YFSETQ. Trimming stripped 4 bases from V and 2 bases from J, with 16 bases between. This CDR3 region has 15 residues. CDR3 nucleotides: TGCGCCAGCAGCGACCTGACAGGCCGTCCCTACGAGCAGTACTTC. Amino acids: CASSDLTGRPYEQYF.

This clone was seen more than once but under ten times. This chain uses TRBV2 with TRBJ2-4; TRBD2 agrees at 7 bases. There are 13 residues in the CDR3. In germline, CDR1 is SNHLY, CDR2 FYNNEI. The V segment lost 4 bases and the J segment 3 bases; nucleotides outside the gene matches: 0. The CDR3 nucleotides read TGTGCCAGCAGTGGGGAGGGCAAAAACATTCAGTACTTC. The encoded protein is CASSGEGKNIQYF.

With respect to this clone: One junction end disagrees with the germline gene, perhaps due to a read error. The chain recombines TRBV7-6 with TRBJ1-1, with D unclear. Germline V gives CDR1 SGHVS, CDR2 FNYEAQ. CDR3 size: 15 residues. The CDR3 is CASSLVPGMNTGAFF. The CDR3 DNA is TGTGCCAGCAGCTTAGTTCCGGGGATGAACACTGGAGCTTTCTTT.

This clone appeared once. The V call is TRBV2, the J call TRBJ2-7, with D maybe TRBD1 (5 bases). The CDR3 length is 15 residues. The ends were cut back, 0 bases at V and 4 bases at J, with 13 bases in the middle. Per the germline V gene, CDR1 is SNHLY and CDR2 is FYNNEI. The CDR3 sequence is CASSEAGQGFYEQYF. The CDR3 coding sequence is TGTGCCAGCAGTGAAGCAGGCCAGGGATTTTACGAGCAGTACTTC.

This clone has only a few counts. The V and J genes are TRBV19 and TRBJ1-5; D gene unclear. CDR1 and CDR2 (germline): LNHDA, SQIVND (reference sequence). Trimming pared 2 bases from V and 4 bases from J, leaving 6 bases between. The CDR3 spans 13 residues. The CDR3 bases are TGTGCCAGTAGTATACGGGAGAATCAGCCCCAGCATTTT. This sequence encodes CASSIRENQPQHF.

V and J are TRBV7-3 and TRBJ2-3, with 9 bases that match TRBD2. The length of the CDR3 is 14 residues. The V gene's germline CDR1 is SGHTA and CDR2 FQGTGA. J gave up 6 bases and V 3 bases, and 4 bases lay outside the gene matches. In DNA, the CDR3 is TGTGCCAGCAGCTTCGGACTAGCGAGGGATACGCAGTATTTT. Translating it yields CASSFGLARDTQYF.

This clone was recorded once. The chain uses TRBV6-1 and TRBJ2-7, with D tentatively TRBD1 (5 bases). With 6 bases removed from V and 4 bases from J, the gap between germline ends came to 19 bases. The CDR3 has 15 residues. Germline V gives CDR1 MNHNS, CDR2 SASEGT. DNA for the CDR3: TGTGCCAGCAGCAAGACTGACAGAAGAGCTTACGAGCAGTACTTC. Its translation is CASSKTDRRAYEQYF.

The V gene is TRBV9, the J gene TRBJ2-1; 7 positions agree with TRBD2. The CDR3 extends over 16 amino acids. J was trimmed by 4 bases and V by 0 bases; bases with no gene match: 7. Germline loops: CDR1 SGDLS, CDR2 YYNGEE. This CDR3 reads CASSVGVTSAYNEQFF. DNA of the CDR3: TGTGCCAGCAGCGTAGGGGTAACTAGCGCATACAATGAGCAGTTCTTC.

This clone was counted many times. Different DNA sequences within this sample yield the same CDR3. This chain links TRBV18 with TRBJ2-7, with D possibly matching TRBD2 (5 bases). This CDR3 contains 13 residues. The V end lost 0 bases, the J end lost 3 bases, and 6 bases lay between the germline ends. Per the germline V gene, CDR1 is KGHSH and CDR2 is LQKENI. The CDR3 protein is CASSPPGDYEQYF. DNA for the CDR3: TGTGCCAGCTCACCACCGGGAGACTACGAGCAGTACTTC.

The chain employs TRBV28 and TRBJ2-2; tentative D call: TRBD2 (6 bases). The CDR3 spans 16 residues. V lost 7 bases, J lost 0 bases, and 15 bases lay in between. Per the germline V gene, CDR1 is MDHEN and CDR2 is SYDVKM. CDR3 amino acids: CASISMEGSNTGELFF. In DNA form, the CDR3 reads TGTGCCAGCATCTCGATGGAGGGATCGAACACCGGGGAGCTGTTTTTT. The variable domain in full, with the rest retrieved from reference TRBV28 and TRBJ2-2, is DVKVTQSSRYLVKRTGEKVFLECVQDMDHENMFWYRQDPGLGLRLIYFSYDVKMKEKGDIPEGYSVSREKKERFSLILESASTNQTSMYLCASISMEGSNTGELFFGEGSRLTVL.

The chain links TRBV27 to TRBJ1-2, with a tentative D call TRBD1 (5 bases). The CDR3 totals 13 residues. Germline V gives CDR1 MNHEY, CDR2 SMNVEV (reference sequence). The V and J ends lost 3 bases and 2 bases respectively, with 7 bases between them. CDR3 sequence reads: CASSFRQNYGYTF. In DNA, the CDR3 is TGTGCCAGCAGTTTCCGACAGAACTATGGCTACACCTTC.

The sample holds a few counts of this clone. This chain uses TRBV15 with TRBJ1-2, with TRBD1 matching over 12 bases. The CDR3 has 17 amino acids. V trimming: 0 bases; J trimming: 4 bases; junction bases outside the gene matches: 6. From germline, CDR1 is LNHNV and CDR2 YYDKDF (reference sequence). The CDR3 DNA is TGTGCCACCAGCAGAGATGCCGGGACAGGGGGCTCCTATGGCTACACCTTC. This encodes CATSRDAGTGGSYGYTF.